This TCR beta chain was identified in a study of blood T cell repertoires in COVID-19. As for the study in general: Sample material is recorded as cDNA or gDNA derived from T cells, B-cell-depleted T cells, or PBMCs.

The CDR3 extends over 13 amino acids. The ends lost 5 bases at V and 6 bases at J; junction bases unmatched: 3. Germline CDR1 is LGHDT and CDR2 is YNNKEL (reference sequence). As handled by the study authors: Scientists estimated how many nucleated cells there were by amplifying reference gene primers. Produced via immunoSEQ multiplex PCR; TCRdb's table is partial and in-frame only. V, J and clone size are those of that table, while D and trimming were read from the DNA. This table holds some 90,000 clones, 70% to 85% found once. The sequenced material came from peripheral blood. The V call is TRBV3-1 (or the pseudogene TRBV3-2), the J call TRBJ2-2; 7 nucleotides line up with TRBD1. This TCR was sampled from a woman aged 55-75 years in a cohort sampled during active or convalescent COVID-19. CDR3 nucleotide sequence: TGTGCCAGCAGCTTCACAGGGGCCGGGGAGCTGTTTTTT. It codes for CASSFTGAGELFF.